The source of this T cell receptor (beta chain) is a study of early T cells in non-severe SARS-CoV-2 infection. For the study at large: Sequencing input comprised bulk RNA from unsorted whole blood; chain pairing was not available.

As part of library construction, unique molecular identifiers were attached to individual cDNA molecules. A single record per CDR3 protein comes from TCRdb applying MiXCR to the 5' RACE reads. The sample consists of 55,000 to 80,000 distinct CDR3 sequences, more than 9.5% of them appearing once. Whole-study findings and limits: Matches to VDJdb favored anti-spike CD8 responses and missed private and CD4 specificities.

Looked up from germline, CDR1 is SGHNT and CDR2 is YENEEA. The CDR3 sequence is 18 residues long. V lost 4 bases, J lost 1 base, and 13 bases stayed unmatched. About this clonotype: What it recognizes is unknown.

Sample: whole blood, taken at baseline. This chain joins TRBV11-3 and TRBJ1-5; 7 nucleotides line up with TRBD1. The origin of this receptor is an adult who was a healthcare worker with PCR-confirmed SARS-CoV-2 infection or an uninfected control (not recorded which). The CDR3 is CASSSRLPTGRSNQPQHF. The CDR3 DNA reads TGTGCCAGCAGCTCCCGACTCCCGACAGGGAGAAGCAATCAGCCCCAGCATTTT. Full variable domain (rest looked up from reference TRBV11-3 and TRBJ1-5): EAGVVQSPRYKIIEKKQPVAFWCNPISGHNTLYWYLQNLGQGPELLIRYENEEAVDDSQLPKDRFSAERLKGVDSTLKIQPAELGDSAVYLCASSSRLPTGRSNQPQHFGDGTRLSIL.